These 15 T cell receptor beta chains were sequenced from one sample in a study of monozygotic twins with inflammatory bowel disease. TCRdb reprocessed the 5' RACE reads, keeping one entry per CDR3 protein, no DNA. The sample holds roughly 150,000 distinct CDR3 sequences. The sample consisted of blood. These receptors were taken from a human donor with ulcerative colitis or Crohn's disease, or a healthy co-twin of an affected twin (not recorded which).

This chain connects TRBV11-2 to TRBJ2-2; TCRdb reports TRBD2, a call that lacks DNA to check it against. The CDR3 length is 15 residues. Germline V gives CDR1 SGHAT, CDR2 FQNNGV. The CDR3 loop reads CASSPTSGSTGELFF.

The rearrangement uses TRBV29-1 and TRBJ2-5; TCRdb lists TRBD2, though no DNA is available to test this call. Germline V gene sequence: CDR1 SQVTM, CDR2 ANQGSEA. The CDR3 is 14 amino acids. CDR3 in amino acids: CSVPLGGRGETQYF. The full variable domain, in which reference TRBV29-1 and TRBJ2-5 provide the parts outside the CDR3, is SAVISQKPSRDICQRGTSLTIQCQVDSQVTMMFWYRQQPGQSLTLIATANQGSEATYESGFVIDKFPISRPNLTFSTLTVSNMSPEDSSIYLCSVPLGGRGETQYFGPGTRLLVL.

The CDR3 is CASSLAIPGKLFF. V gene TRBV28 combines with J gene TRBJ1-4; TCRdb reports TRBD1, a call that lacks DNA to check it against. Per germline, CDR1 MDHEN and CDR2 SYDVKM. CDR3 size: 13 residues.

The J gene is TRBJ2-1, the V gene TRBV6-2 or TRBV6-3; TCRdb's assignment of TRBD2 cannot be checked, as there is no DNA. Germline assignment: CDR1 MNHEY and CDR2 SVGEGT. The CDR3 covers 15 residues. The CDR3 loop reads CASSRLAGSLNEQFF.

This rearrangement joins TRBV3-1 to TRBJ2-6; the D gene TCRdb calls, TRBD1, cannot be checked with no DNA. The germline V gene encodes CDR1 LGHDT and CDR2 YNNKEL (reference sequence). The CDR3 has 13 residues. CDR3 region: CASSPPEANVLTF.

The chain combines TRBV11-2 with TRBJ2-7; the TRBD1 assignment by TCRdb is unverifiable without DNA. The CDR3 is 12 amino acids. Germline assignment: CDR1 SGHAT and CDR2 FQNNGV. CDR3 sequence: CASSGRRMGQYF.

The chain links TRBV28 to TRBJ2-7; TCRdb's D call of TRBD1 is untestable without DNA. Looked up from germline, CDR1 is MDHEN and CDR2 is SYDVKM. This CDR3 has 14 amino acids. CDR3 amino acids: CASSLDRVIYEQYF.

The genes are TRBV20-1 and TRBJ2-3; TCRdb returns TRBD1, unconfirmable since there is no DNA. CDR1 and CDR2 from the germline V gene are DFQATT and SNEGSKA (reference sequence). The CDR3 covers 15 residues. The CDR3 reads CSASHGGGGTDTQYF.

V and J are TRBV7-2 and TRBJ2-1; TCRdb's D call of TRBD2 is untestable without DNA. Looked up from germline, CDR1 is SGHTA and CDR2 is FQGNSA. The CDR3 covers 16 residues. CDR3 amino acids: CASSPLAGRSYNEQFF.

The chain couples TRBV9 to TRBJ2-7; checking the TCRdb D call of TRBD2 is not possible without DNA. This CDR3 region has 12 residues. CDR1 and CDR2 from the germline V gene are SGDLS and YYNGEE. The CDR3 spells CASNRGGYEQYF.

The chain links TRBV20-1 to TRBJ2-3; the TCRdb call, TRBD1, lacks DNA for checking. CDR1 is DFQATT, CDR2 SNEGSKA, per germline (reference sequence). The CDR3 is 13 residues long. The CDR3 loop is CSAKVQGFDTQYF.

The CDR3 is CATGMWSSYEQYF. This chain connects TRBV5-6 to TRBJ2-7. There are 13 residues in the CDR3. Germline CDR1 reads SGHDT; CDR2 reads YYEEEE.

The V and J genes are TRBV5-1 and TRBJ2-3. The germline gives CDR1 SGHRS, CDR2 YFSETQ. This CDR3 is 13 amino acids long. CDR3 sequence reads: CASSLDNPDTQYF.

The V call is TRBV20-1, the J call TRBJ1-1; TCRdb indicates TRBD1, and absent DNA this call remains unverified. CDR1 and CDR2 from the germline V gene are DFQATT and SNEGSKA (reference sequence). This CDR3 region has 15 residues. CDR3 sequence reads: CSAGGTGRLNTEAFF.

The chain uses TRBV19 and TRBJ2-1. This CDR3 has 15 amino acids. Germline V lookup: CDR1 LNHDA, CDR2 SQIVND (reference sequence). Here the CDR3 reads CASSIWGESYNEQFF.